Sequencing of this TCR beta chain was carried out in a study of CD8 T cells in Susac syndrome. On this clonotype itself: The antigen is undetermined.

Looked up from germline, CDR1 is SGHVS and CDR2 is FQNEAQ. This CDR3 has 16 residues. Trimming cost V 5 bases and J 3 bases; bases outside gene matches: 10. Purification of the CD8+ and CD4+ T cells relied on negative isolation, and TEMRA cells underwent FACS enrichment. Study observations and caveats: The greatest CD8+ clonal expansion in Susac occurred in TEMRA cells and in active patients.

RNA in amounts of about 0.45 to 1 ug was reverse transcribed with random hexamers. Via MiXCR, TCRdb re-called the immunoSEQ multiplex PCR reads, giving one row per CDR3 protein. Of approximately 87,000 distinct CDR3 sequences in the sample, roughly 95% were seen once. This rearrangement joins TRBV7-8 to TRBJ2-7, with TRBD1 matching 10 bases. This receptor was obtained from a human donor with Susac syndrome. Sequencing used CD8+ T cells from PBMCs. This CDR3 is CASSPGQGGSYYEQYF. DNA of the CDR3: TGTGCCAGCAGCCCCGGACAGGGGGGAAGCTACTACGAGCAGTACTTC.